Listed below are T cell receptor beta chains from one sample, sequenced in a study of T-cell memory formation after mild COVID-19. MiXCR was run by TCRdb on the 5' RACE reads, yielding one entry per CDR3 protein. The table has about 340,000 distinct CDR3 sequences, under 15% seen once. Sequencing input: PBMCs or a T cell subset sorted from them (not recorded which). These receptors came from a man between 18 and 35 years old who had mild COVID-19 (a few samples of this study predate the infection). Cell type and time point are not known. CDR3s include the opening cysteine and the closing phenylalanine or tryptophan. The order of the fields is clone size, D gene, J gene, V gene, CDR3 protein, CDR3 DNA. A D gene is named only where the DNA matches it firmly. Some rows have no size entry. The others give once, few or many, or a class for an expanded clone.

clone size: .
D gene: .
J gene: TRBJ2-1
V gene: TRBV20-1
CDR3 protein: CSAGKGSSYNEQFF
CDR3 DNA: TGCAGTGCTGGCAAGGGCAGCTCCTACAATGAGCAGTTCTTC

clone size: .
D gene: TRBD1
J gene: TRBJ2-3
V gene: TRBV12-5
CDR3 protein: CASARGQGYFQDTQYF
CDR3 DNA: TGTGCTAGTGCTAGAGGACAGGGGTATTTTCAGGATACGCAGTATTTT

clone size: .
D gene: .
J gene: TRBJ1-5
V gene: TRBV10-1
CDR3 protein: CASIRQESNQPQHF
CDR3 DNA: TGCGCCAGCATCCGTCAAGAAAGCAATCAGCCCCAGCATTTT

clone size: few
D gene: .
J gene: TRBJ2-5
V gene: TRBV10-3
CDR3 protein: CAISWTVQETQYF
CDR3 DNA: TGTGCCATCAGTTGGACAGTTCAAGAGACCCAGTACTTC

clone size: .
D gene: TRBD1
J gene: TRBJ2-5
V gene: TRBV10-3
CDR3 protein: CAIRDRGYGETQYF
CDR3 DNA: TGTGCCATCAGAGACAGGGGATATGGGGAGACCCAGTACTTC

clone size: .
D gene: .
J gene: TRBJ2-3
V gene: TRBV5-6
CDR3 protein: CASSLGRWGTDTQYF
CDR3 DNA: TGTGCCAGCAGCTTGGGTAGGTGGGGCACAGATACGCAGTATTTT

clone size: few
D gene: TRBD2
J gene: TRBJ2-2
V gene: TRBV2
CDR3 protein: CASRRGLEVWTGELFF
CDR3 DNA: TGTGCCAGCCGCCGCGGACTAGAAGTGTGGACCGGGGAGCTGTTTTTT

clone size: .
D gene: .
J gene: TRBJ1-2
V gene: TRBV20-1
CDR3 protein: CSARDLAGGYTF
CDR3 DNA: TGCAGTGCTAGAGATCTGGCGGGGGGCTACACCTTC

clone size: few
D gene: .
J gene: TRBJ1-5
V gene: TRBV20-1
CDR3 protein: CSASRGRFDQPQHF
CDR3 DNA: TGCAGTGCTAGCAGGGGAAGGTTCGATCAGCCCCAGCATTTT

clone size: .
D gene: .
J gene: TRBJ1-2
V gene: TRBV6-5
CDR3 protein: CASSWAGANYGYTF
CDR3 DNA: TGTGCCAGCAGTTGGGCAGGAGCTAACTATGGCTACACCTTC

clone size: .
D gene: .
J gene: TRBJ2-1
V gene: TRBV6-6
CDR3 protein: CASSATTYNEQFF
CDR3 DNA: TGTGCCAGCAGCGCGACAACCTACAATGAGCAGTTCTTC

clone size: few
D gene: .
J gene: TRBJ2-5
V gene: TRBV7-6
CDR3 protein: CASSLEGSQETQYF
CDR3 DNA: TGTGCCAGCAGCTTAGAAGGGTCTCAAGAGACCCAGTACTTC

clone size: .
D gene: .
J gene: TRBJ1-1
V gene: TRBV6-6
CDR3 protein: CATLPGTWNTEAFF
CDR3 DNA: TGTGCCACCCTCCCGGGGACCTGGAACACTGAAGCTTTCTTT

clone size: .
D gene: .
J gene: TRBJ1-1
V gene: TRBV6-5
CDR3 protein: CASSWGRQNTEAFF
CDR3 DNA: TGTGCCAGCAGTTGGGGACGGCAGAACACTGAAGCTTTCTTT

clone size: few
D gene: .
J gene: TRBJ2-7
V gene: TRBV19
CDR3 protein: CASSIGQANEQYF
CDR3 DNA: TGTGCCAGTAGTATCGGGCAGGCCAACGAGCAGTACTTC

clone size: .
D gene: TRBD1
J gene: TRBJ1-1
V gene: TRBV9
CDR3 protein: CASSQTGWNTEAFF
CDR3 DNA: TGTGCCAGCAGCCAGACAGGGTGGAACACTGAAGCTTTCTTT

clone size: few
D gene: .
J gene: TRBJ1-2
V gene: TRBV18
CDR3 protein: CASSPPSRGYGYTF
CDR3 DNA: TGTGCCAGCTCACCACCGAGCAGGGGCTATGGCTACACCTTC

clone size: .
D gene: .
J gene: TRBJ2-3
V gene: TRBV7-2
CDR3 protein: CASSSQMADTQYF
CDR3 DNA: TGTGCCAGCAGCTCTCAGATGGCAGATACGCAGTATTTT

clone size: many
D gene: TRBD1
J gene: TRBJ2-5
V gene: TRBV7-9
CDR3 protein: CASSPWTGGGETQYF
CDR3 DNA: TGTGCCAGCAGCCCTTGGACAGGGGGCGGGGAGACCCAGTACTTC

clone size: few
D gene: .
J gene: TRBJ2-5
V gene: TRBV9
CDR3 protein: CASSDPRETQYF
CDR3 DNA: TGTGCCAGCAGCGACCCACGAGAGACCCAGTACTTC

clone size: few
D gene: TRBD2
J gene: TRBJ2-5
V gene: TRBV20-1
CDR3 protein: CSAWTSGGLEETQYF
CDR3 DNA: TGCAGTGCTTGGACTAGCGGGGGGCTGGAAGAGACCCAGTACTTC

clone size: few
D gene: .
J gene: TRBJ1-1
V gene: TRBV5-1
CDR3 protein: CASKKRSVGDNTEAFF
CDR3 DNA: TGCGCCAGCAAGAAAAGGTCGGTAGGTGACAACACTGAAGCTTTCTTT

clone size: .
D gene: .
J gene: TRBJ1-2
V gene: TRBV6-5
CDR3 protein: CASSYSSNGDRSYGYTF
CDR3 DNA: TGTGCCAGCAGTTACTCGTCCAACGGGGATAGAAGCTATGGCTACACCTTC

clone size: .
D gene: .
J gene: TRBJ1-2
V gene: TRBV4-1
CDR3 protein: CASSQAPPPGNLGYTF
CDR3 DNA: TGCGCCAGCAGCCAAGCCCCCCCCCCAGGGAATTTAGGCTACACCTTC